What follows are 5 T cell receptor beta chains derived from one specimen sequenced in a study of blood T cell repertoires in COVID-19. Profiled with immunoSEQ multiplex PCR; TCRdb holds only in-frame clones, not every one. The data show some 140,000 clones, roughly four fifths seen once. Sequenced sample: PBMCs or T cells enriched from blood (not recorded which). The receptor set was obtained from a man aged 35-49 years with acute COVID-19.

V is TRBV3-1 (or the pseudogene TRBV3-2) and J is TRBJ1-1, with unresolved D. The CDR3 spans 14 residues. V lost 1 base, J lost 10 bases, and 16 bases lay in between. Germline CDR1 reads LGHDT; CDR2 reads YNNKEL (reference sequence). CDR3 residues: CASSQGQSGSLAFF. CDR3 nucleotides: TGTGCCAGCAGCCAAGGGCAGTCGGGGAGTCTAGCTTTCTTT.

V is TRBV5-4 and J is TRBJ2-7; 9 nucleotides match TRBD1. This CDR3 is 15 amino acids long. The germline V gene encodes CDR1 SGHNT and CDR2 YYREEE (reference sequence). V was pared by 4 bases and J by 6 bases, with 11 bases of the junction left unmatched. CDR3 amino acids: CASSLDGTGTPEQYF. The CDR3 DNA follows: TGTGCCAGCAGCCTCGATGGGACAGGGACACCCGAGCAGTACTTC. Full variable domain (rest looked up from reference TRBV5-4 and TRBJ2-7): ETGVTQSPTHLIKTRGQQVTLRCSSQSGHNTVSWYQQALGQGPQFIFQYYREEENGRGNFPPRFSGLQFPNYSSELNVNALELDDSALYLCASSLDGTGTPEQYFGPGTRLTVT.

The chain has TRBV6-6 and TRBJ1-2; D uncertain. Trimming cost V 4 bases and J 8 bases, with 11 bases left between them. CDR3 length: 12 amino acids. Germline V CDR1 and CDR2: MNHNY, SVGAGI (reference sequence). This chain's CDR3 is CASSSLTGGYTF. The CDR3 DNA reads as TGTGCCAGCAGTTCGTTGACTGGCGGCTACACCTTC.

This clone was counted a single time. The chain uses TRBV9 and TRBJ2-3; the D is unclear. The V end was cut by 0 bases, the J end by 6 bases, with 11 bases between. The germline gives CDR1 SGDLS, CDR2 YYNGEE. This CDR3 has 14 residues. CDR3 in amino acids: CASSVEERSDTQYF. The DNA of the CDR3 is TGTGCCAGCAGCGTAGAGGAGCGTTCGGATACGCAGTATTTT.

The DNA of the CDR3 is TGTGCCAGCAGCCCACCTGGGACAGGGGGCGCAGGAAACACCATATATTTT. This sequence encodes CASSPPGTGGAGNTIYF. The rearrangement links TRBV9 to TRBJ1-3; TRBD1 aligns across 12 bases. Germline V CDR1 and CDR2: SGDLS, YYNGEE. CDR3 size: 17 residues. The V gene end was trimmed by 4 bases and the J gene end by 4 bases; junction bases not matched to a gene: 9.